Presented here are 27 T cell receptor beta chains from one specimen sequenced in a study of a mutant IDH1 vaccine in newly diagnosed glioma. Noted time point: week 5, during vaccination. Each vaccine dose was 300 ug of mutant IDH1 20-mer peptide, with topical imiquimod. No antigen has been assigned to these receptors. Assay: immunoSEQ multiplex PCR; the TCRdb copy retains only in-frame clones and omits some. There are 45,000 to 70,000 clones in the sample; 81% occur only once, and about 3.2% lies in the top ten. Sequencing used PBMCs, obtained from a glioma patient whose treatment included an IDH1 peptide vaccine. The receptors originated from a man in his thirties or forties with glioma.

The chain carries TRBV2 and TRBJ1-4; D possibly corresponds to TRBD1 (6 bases). Germline CDR1 reads SNHLY; CDR2 reads FYNNEI. The CDR3 is 15 residues long. The V end was cut by 10 bases, the J end by 7 bases, with 22 bases between. The DNA for the CDR3 is TGTGCCACCAACAGGGTTGGTACGAGCGGTGAAAAACTGTTTTTT. Its protein product is CATNRVGTSGEKLFF.

This clone appeared once. The chain uses TRBV7-2 and TRBJ2-2; TRBD2 aligns across 12 bases. V dropped 1 base and J dropped 0; count of bases not matched to a gene: 0. The germline gives CDR1 SGHTA, CDR2 FQGNSA. CDR3 length equals 17 residues. In nucleotides, the CDR3 is TGTGCCAGCAGCTTAGGGACTAGCGGGGCGAACACCGGGGAGCTGTTTTTT. Translated, it gives CASSLGTSGANTGELFF.

J is TRBJ1-4 and V is TRBV5-1; D is ambiguous. CDR3 length equals 14 residues. Germline V gene lookup returns CDR1 SGHRS and CDR2 YFSETQ. V shed 4 bases and J shed 8 bases, with 15 bases lying between them. The CDR3 here is CASSRDAVQEKLFF. DNA for the CDR3: TGCGCCAGCAGCCGAGACGCAGTGCAGGAAAAACTGTTTTTT.

V usage is TRBV11-1 and J usage is TRBJ1-6, with a tentative D call TRBD1 (6 bases). The CDR3 is made up of 14 amino acids. Germline CDR1 is SGHAT and CDR2 is FQDESV (reference sequence). V was clipped by 1 base and J by 10 bases, with 11 bases between them. CDR3: CASSLVQGRSPLHF. The CDR3 coding sequence is TGTGCCAGCAGCTTAGTTCAGGGGAGATCACCCCTCCACTTT.

The chain has TRBV7-9 and TRBJ1-3; D is undetermined. Germline-derived CDR1 and CDR2 are SEHNR and FQNEAQ (reference sequence). The V end was cut by 4 bases, the J end by 0 bases, with 7 bases between. The CDR3 extends over 14 amino acids. CDR3 protein: CASSSSSSGNTIYF. DNA of the CDR3: TGTGCCAGCAGCTCCAGCAGCTCTGGAAACACCATATATTTT.

This clone is labeled as medium-sized (0.01 to 0.1%). The rearrangement uses TRBV6-1 and TRBJ1-2; 10 positions match TRBD1. This CDR3 has 16 amino acids. The V gene end was trimmed by 0 bases and the J gene end by 4 bases; junction bases not matched to a gene: 5. Per germline, CDR1 MNHNS and CDR2 SASEGT. Here the CDR3 reads CASSEAVGQGGYGYTF. In DNA form, the CDR3 reads TGTGCCAGCAGTGAAGCCGTCGGACAGGGGGGCTATGGCTACACCTTC.

This clone has more than one count but fewer than ten. The chain is built from TRBV7-2 and TRBJ1-5, with no clear D. Germline V gene lookup returns CDR1 SGHTA and CDR2 FQGNSA. The CDR3 is 14 residues long. V dropped 1 base and J dropped 4 bases, with 8 bases sitting between them. In DNA, the CDR3 is TGTGCCAGCAGCTTAGACACAGCGAATCAGCCCCAGCATTTT. The encoded protein is CASSLDTANQPQHF.

The chain uses TRBV2 and TRBJ1-6; 7 nucleotides agree with TRBD1. Germline values: CDR1 SNHLY, CDR2 FYNNEI. This CDR3 is 18 amino acids long. V was clipped by 10 bases and J by 1 base; unmatched bases: 16. The CDR3 bases are TGTGCCACCACGCGGGACAGAAAATTTACTTCCTATAATTCACCCCTCCACTTT. Translated: CATTRDRKFTSYNSPLHF.

The chain joins TRBV2 to TRBJ2-7; D is unclear. The CDR3 sequence is 16 residues long. Trimming shortened V by 3 bases and J by 2 bases, and 17 bases separated the two germline ends. Looked up from germline, CDR1 is SNHLY and CDR2 is FYNNEI. CDR3 in DNA: TGTGCCAGCAGTGATATTGGGCCCGCAGATCCCTACGAGCAGTACTTC. Its protein product is CASSDIGPADPYEQYF.

The chain couples TRBV4-1 to TRBJ1-2; D remains unclear. This CDR3 has 16 amino acids. CDR1 and CDR2 from the germline V gene are MGHRA and YSYEKL. The ends were cut back, 0 bases at V and 1 base at J, with 12 bases in the middle. The CDR3 region is CASSQERGRYNYGYTF. As DNA, the CDR3 is TGCGCCAGCAGCCAAGAGAGAGGTCGTTATAACTATGGCTACACCTTC.

The rearrangement joins TRBV7-9 to TRBJ1-5; 8 bases map to TRBD1. This CDR3 comprises 15 residues. V gave up 5 bases and J gave up 2 bases; unmatched junction bases: 5. CDR1 is SEHNR and CDR2 is FQNEAQ in the germline V gene (reference sequence). Written as DNA, the CDR3 is TGTGCCAGCAGCGGGCCGGACAGGGGCAATCAGCCCCAGCATTTT. Amino acid sequence: CASSGPDRGNQPQHF.

The chain joins TRBV4-2 to TRBJ1-4; 7 bases align to TRBD1. Germline CDR1 LGHNA, CDR2 YNFKEQ. The CDR3 extends over 13 amino acids. The ends lost 3 bases at V and 5 bases at J; junction bases unmatched: 0. The CDR3 DNA reads as TGTGCCAGCAGCCAGGGACAGAATGAAAAACTGTTTTTT. Protein sequence: CASSQGQNEKLFF.

V gene TRBV2 combines with J gene TRBJ2-7; 9 bases are shared with TRBD1. J lost 5 bases, V lost 6 bases, and 8 bases had no gene match. CDR1 is SNHLY, CDR2 FYNNEI, per germline. The CDR3 loop spans 14 amino acids. The CDR3 region is CASRRTGVSDEQYF. CDR3 nucleotides: TGTGCCAGCAGGCGGACAGGGGTCAGCGACGAGCAGTACTTC.

The V gene is TRBV18, the J gene TRBJ2-5; D call uncertain. The V end lost 0 bases, the J end lost 2 bases, and 7 bases lay between the germline ends. CDR1 KGHSH and CDR2 LQKENI come from the germline V gene. The CDR3 has 14 residues. CDR3 bases: TGTGCCAGCTCACCACCGACAACGCAAGAGACCCAGTACTTC. This sequence encodes CASSPPTTQETQYF. Filled out from reference TRBV18 and TRBJ2-5, the complete variable domain reads NAGVMQNPRHLVRRRGQEARLRCSPMKGHSHVYWYRQLPEEGLKFMVYLQKENIIDESGMPKERFSAEFPKEGPSILRIQQVVRGDSAAYFCASSPPTTQETQYFGPGTRLLVL.

J is TRBJ2-1 and V is TRBV28; tentatively, D is TRBD1 (6 bases). The V gene's germline CDR1 is MDHEN and CDR2 SYDVKM. V was cut by 3 bases and J by 3 bases, with 9 bases left in between. This CDR3 spans 14 amino acids. The CDR3 here is CASSLSQGYNEQFF. The CDR3 nucleotides read TGTGCCAGCAGTTTGTCACAGGGCTACAATGAGCAGTTCTTC. Full variable domain (outside the CDR3, taken from reference TRBV28 and TRBJ2-1): DVKVTQSSRYLVKRTGEKVFLECVQDMDHENMFWYRQDPGLGLRLIYFSYDVKMKEKGDIPEGYSVSREKKERFSLILESASTNQTSMYLCASSLSQGYNEQFFGPGTRLTVL.

This sequence joins TRBV13 and TRBJ2-5; TRBD2 matches at 14 bases. CDR3 length: 18 amino acids. V trimming: 4 bases; J trimming: 0 bases; junction bases outside the gene matches: 7. Per germline, CDR1 PRHDT and CDR2 FYEKMQ (reference sequence). The CDR3 protein is CASSSRTSGGLYQETQYF. The DNA for the CDR3 is TGTGCCAGCAGCTCGAGGACTAGCGGGGGGCTGTACCAAGAGACCCAGTACTTC.

The V call is TRBV19, the J call TRBJ1-5; TRBD1 matches at 8 bases. CDR3 length equals 14 residues. V trimming: 6 bases; J trimming: 2 bases; junction bases outside the gene matches: 3. CDR1 and CDR2 (germline): LNHDA, SQIVND (reference sequence). The CDR3 spells CASSPTGGNQPQHF. CDR3 DNA sequence: TGTGCCAGTAGCCCGACAGGGGGCAATCAGCCCCAGCATTTT.

The chain is built from TRBV27 and TRBJ1-4; no firm D call. With 6 bases removed from V and 4 bases from J, the gap between germline ends came to 12 bases. Germline CDR1 is MNHEY and CDR2 is SMNVEV (reference sequence). The CDR3 consists of 14 residues. CDR3 amino acids: CASSEGIVNEKLFF. CDR3 coding DNA: TGTGCCAGCAGCGAAGGGATAGTTAATGAAAAACTGTTTTTT.

The rearrangement uses TRBV5-1 and TRBJ2-7; D remains ambiguous. Germline CDR1 SGHRS, CDR2 YFSETQ. This CDR3 is built from 14 residues. V was trimmed by 0 bases and J by 3 bases, leaving 10 bases between them. The chain's CDR3 is CASSLDTEIYEQYF. The DNA for the CDR3 is TGCGCCAGCAGCTTGGACACGGAGATCTACGAGCAGTACTTC.

This chain links TRBV28 with TRBJ2-7; the match to TRBD1 covers 10 bases. Germline assignment: CDR1 MDHEN and CDR2 SYDVKM. Trimming cost V 5 bases and J 0 bases; bases outside gene matches: 4. The CDR3 is 15 amino acids. The DNA for the CDR3 is TGTGCCAGCAGTACCAGGGACAGGGGCTCCTACGAGCAGTACTTC. This sequence encodes CASSTRDRGSYEQYF.

The chain joins TRBV9 to TRBJ2-1, with 8 positions matching TRBD1. Trimming cost V 2 bases and J 9 bases; bases outside gene matches: 13. This CDR3 contains 16 residues. CDR1 is SGDLS and CDR2 is YYNGEE in the germline V gene. The DNA for the CDR3 is TGTGCCAGCAGCGTCTCAGGTGGGTCAGGGGGCCTTGAGCAGTTCTTC. It translates to CASSVSGGSGGLEQFF.

V and J are TRBV18 and TRBJ1-1; TRBD1 agrees at 10 bases. CDR3 size: 16 residues. Trimming removed 4 bases from V and 5 bases from J; junction bases left unmatched: 10. CDR1 and CDR2 (germline): KGHSH, LQKENI. CDR3 sequence reads: CASSHGQGVRGTEAFF. The CDR3, as DNA: TGTGCCAGCTCACACGGACAGGGGGTACGGGGAACTGAAGCTTTCTTT.

This sequence joins TRBV19 and TRBJ1-5, with D unresolved. The CDR3 extends over 14 amino acids. V gave up 3 bases and J gave up 0 bases, with 6 bases separating them. The V gene's germline CDR1 is LNHDA and CDR2 SQIVND (reference sequence). CDR3: CASSIKNSNQPQHF. The CDR3 DNA reads as TGTGCCAGTAGTATTAAAAATAGCAATCAGCCCCAGCATTTT. The full variable domain, completed using reference TRBV19 and TRBJ1-5, is DGGITQSPKYLFRKEGQNVTLSCEQNLNHDAMYWYRQDPGQGLRLIYYSQIVNDFQKGDIAEGYSVSREKKESFPLTVTSAQKNPTAFYLCASSIKNSNQPQHFGDGTRLSIL.

The V gene is TRBV6-6, the J gene TRBJ1-2; possibly TRBD1 for D (6 bases). V was clipped by 6 bases and J by 4 bases, with 15 bases between them. Germline CDR1 is MNHNY and CDR2 is SVGAGI (reference sequence). CDR3 length: 14 residues. CDR3 DNA sequence: TGTGCCAGCAGAGGGGGACGAGGGGCCTATGGCTACACCTTC. Protein: CASRGGRGAYGYTF.

The CDR3 nucleotides read TGTGCCTGGAGTGTAGGGGCAGGCCTGAACACTGAAGCTTTCTTT. Translation: CAWSVGAGLNTEAFF. The chain links TRBV30 to TRBJ1-1; D may be TRBD1 (5 bases). CDR1 is GTSNPN and CDR2 is SVGIG in the germline V gene (reference sequence). Deletions cut 0 bases from V and 0 bases from J, with 11 bases between. This CDR3 spans 15 amino acids.

V is TRBV6-5 and J is TRBJ2-7; 10 bases map to TRBD1. This CDR3 has 15 residues. The junction had 9 bases not matched to a gene; V was cut back by 5 bases and J by 5 bases. The germline CDR1 and CDR2 sequences are MNHEY and SVGAGI. The CDR3 nucleotides are TGTGCCAGCAGTCGGAGACAGGGGGCGGGCGACGAGCAGTACTTC. It specifies CASSRRQGAGDEQYF.

By share, this clone ranks as medium-sized (0.01 to 0.1%). This chain connects TRBV13 to TRBJ1-6, with 9 bases identical to TRBD1. Trimming cost V 4 bases and J 11 bases; bases outside gene matches: 6. The CDR3 has 14 residues. Germline V gene data show CDR1 as PRHDT and CDR2 as FYEKMQ (reference sequence). The CDR3 loop reads CASSWGTGKAPLHF. The CDR3 DNA is TGTGCCAGCAGCTGGGGGACAGGGAAAGCACCCCTCCACTTT.